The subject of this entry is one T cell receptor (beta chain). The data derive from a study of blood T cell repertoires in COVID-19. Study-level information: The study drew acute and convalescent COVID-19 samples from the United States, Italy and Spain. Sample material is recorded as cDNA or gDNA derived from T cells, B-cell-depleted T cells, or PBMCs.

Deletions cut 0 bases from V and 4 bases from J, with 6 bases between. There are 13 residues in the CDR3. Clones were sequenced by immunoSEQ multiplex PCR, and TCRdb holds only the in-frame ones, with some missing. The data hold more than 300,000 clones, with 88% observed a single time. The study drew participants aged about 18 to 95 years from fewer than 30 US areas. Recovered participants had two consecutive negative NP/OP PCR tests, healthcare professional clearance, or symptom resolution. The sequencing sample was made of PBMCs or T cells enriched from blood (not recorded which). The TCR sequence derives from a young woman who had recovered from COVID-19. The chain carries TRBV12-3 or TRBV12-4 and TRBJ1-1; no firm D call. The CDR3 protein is CASSLARGTEAFF. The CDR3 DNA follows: TGTGCCAGCAGTTTAGCGAGAGGCACTGAAGCTTTCTTT.